This T cell receptor beta chain was found in a study of T cell responses to AZD1222 COVID-19 vaccine. CDR1 and CDR2 from the germline V gene are SGHVS and FQNEAQ. This CDR3 has 17 amino acids. Trimming stripped 1 base from V and 5 bases from J, with 18 bases between. Note on this clone: Antigen specificity is unknown.

Study-level points and caveats: Baseline antibody screening turned up just five to seven seropositive AZD1222 recipients. Clonal diversity may have been underestimated, and the donors were mostly white British, with more females than males. Epitopes outside B.1.351 and B.1.1.7 mutated regions reportedly drew nearly half of spike TCRs.

Here immunoSEQ multiplex PCR was the method, and the copy in TCRdb shows in-frame clones only, minus some. The sample shows around 150,000 clones, roughly 91% of them seen only once. The origin of this receptor is an adult who received the AZD1222 COVID-19 vaccine. The specimen was peripheral blood, collected 28 days after the second AZD1222 dose. The chain recombines TRBV7-8 with TRBJ1-5, with TRBD1 as a possible D gene (5 bases). CDR3 sequence (DNA): TGTGCCAGCAGCTTAGAAATGGCAGGGCGGATGGATCAGCCCCAGCATTTT. Its translation is CASSLEMAGRMDQPQHF.